The clone carrying this T cell receptor (beta chain) was seen only a few times. Its target is not known. This entry comes from a study of blood T cells in healthy people across ages. A second PCR of 7 to 11 cycles used a sample-barcoded 5' primer and a J-beta primer mix. TCRdb re-called the 5' RACE reads through MiXCR, storing one row per CDR3 protein. The sample includes under 800,000 distinct CDR3 sequences, around 21% of them seen just once. Whole-study results and caveats: One million T cells yielded diversity estimates that were considered underestimates.

The sample was blood. This clonotype was obtained from a man in his sixties or seventies in good health.

Here the CDR3 reads CASSGGLAGSRLRTDTQYF. The CDR3 coding sequence is TGTGCCAGCAGCGGGGGACTAGCGGGTAGTAGGTTACGCACAGATACGCAGTATTTT. The chain combines TRBV5-6 with TRBJ2-3, with 12 bases that match TRBD2. Germline-derived CDR1 and CDR2 are SGHDT and YYEEEE. The CDR3 runs to 19 residues. The trim removed 4 bases at V and 1 base at J, leaving 13 bases unmatched.